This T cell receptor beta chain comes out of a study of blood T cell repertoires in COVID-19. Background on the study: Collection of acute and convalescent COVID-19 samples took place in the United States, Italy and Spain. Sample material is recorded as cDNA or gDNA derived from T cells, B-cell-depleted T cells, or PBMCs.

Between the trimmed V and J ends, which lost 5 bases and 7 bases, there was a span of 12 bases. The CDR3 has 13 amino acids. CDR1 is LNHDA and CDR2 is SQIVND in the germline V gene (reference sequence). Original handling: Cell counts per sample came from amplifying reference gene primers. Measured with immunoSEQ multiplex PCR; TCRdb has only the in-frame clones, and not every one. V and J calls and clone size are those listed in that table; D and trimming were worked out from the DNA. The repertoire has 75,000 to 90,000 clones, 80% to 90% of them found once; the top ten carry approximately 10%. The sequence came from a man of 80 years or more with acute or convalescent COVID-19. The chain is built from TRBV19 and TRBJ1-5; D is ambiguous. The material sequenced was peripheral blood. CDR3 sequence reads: CASSSPPRQPQHF. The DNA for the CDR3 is TGTGCCAGTAGTTCCCCCCCTCGGCAGCCCCAGCATTTT.